This T cell receptor beta chain was observed in a study of blood T cell repertoires in COVID-19. The method was immunoSEQ multiplex PCR; TCRdb's version includes in-frame clones alone and lacks a portion of them. The table shows just under 350,000 clones, with around 83% occurring only once. This CDR3 comprises 13 residues. Per the germline V gene, CDR1 is GTSNPN and CDR2 is SVGIG (reference sequence). V was pared by 2 bases and J by 9 bases, with 4 bases of the junction left unmatched. This clone showed up just a few times. The source is a man aged 25 to 40 with active or convalescent COVID-19. Sequencing input: peripheral blood. The chain carries TRBV30 and TRBJ1-6; 7 positions match TRBD1. CDR3 protein: CAWSTTGISPLHF. The CDR3 DNA reads TGTGCCTGGAGTACGACAGGGATTTCACCCCTCCACTTT.